This TCR beta chain was documented in a study of radiotherapy plus CTLA-4 blockade in lung cancer. Across the whole study: In under 20% of patients, objective responses were seen; 31% had disease control. Study results and limitations: Increased serum interferon-beta after radiation also reportedly predicted response strongly.

This clone was counted between two and nine times. The antigen is unknown. Sequenced by immunoSEQ multiplex PCR; TCRdb stores in-frame clones only, minus some. The sample comprises around 100,000 clones, 65% to 80% of which are singletons, and 2.8% rests with the top ten. Trimming removed 4 bases at V and 2 bases at J, with 8 bases between. CDR3 length: 13 amino acids. CDR1 KGHSH and CDR2 LQKENI come from the germline V gene. This clonotype originated in a human donor with non-small cell lung cancer who had a partial response to radiotherapy plus ipilimumab. Some clones in this sample may be carry-over from other donors' samples. The sequenced sample was peripheral blood, obtained from a patient treated with radiotherapy plus ipilimumab. The chain is built from TRBV18 and TRBJ1-1, with D perhaps TRBD1 (5 bases). CDR3 amino acids: CASSRGTNTEAFF. For the CDR3, the DNA is TGTGCCAGCTCACGTGGGACTAACACTGAAGCTTTCTTT.